One sample yielded the 27 T cell receptor beta chains listed below, sequenced in a study of cytomegalovirus exposure and HLA in healthy donors. Primers for the PCR totalled 60 Vbeta and 13 Jbeta. Generated by immunoSEQ multiplex PCR, the TCRdb table keeps only in-frame clones and is missing some. In the table there are approximately 210,000 clones, about four fifths of which are singletons. Sequenced: PBMCs. The receptors were sampled from a woman aged 40 to 50 in good health and CMV-seronegative.

The gene calls are TRBV7-2 and TRBJ2-1, with 10 bases that match TRBD2. This CDR3 region has 18 residues. Germline assignment: CDR1 SGHTA and CDR2 FQGNSA. J gave up 6 bases and V 2 bases, and 13 bases lay outside the gene matches. CDR3 in amino acids: CASSLRWASGSRGNEQFF. The CDR3 region has the DNA TGTGCCAGCAGCTTACGATGGGCTAGCGGGAGTAGGGGCAATGAGCAGTTCTTC. Using reference TRBV7-2 and TRBJ2-1 for the parts outside the CDR3, the full variable domain is GAGVSQSPSNKVTEKGKDVELRCDPISGHTALYWYRQSLGQGLEFLIYFQGNSAPDKSGLPSDRFSAERTGGSVSTLTIQRTQQEDSAVYLCASSLRWASGSRGNEQFFGPGTRLTVL.

This clone was seen only a few times. As DNA, the CDR3 is TGTGCCAGCTCCCCTGGGGGGAGTGAAGCTTTCTTT. It encodes CASSPGGSEAFF. The V call is TRBV9, the J call TRBJ1-1; tentative D call: TRBD1 (5 bases). Germline CDR1 and CDR2: SGDLS and YYNGEE. This CDR3 comprises 12 residues. V dropped 7 bases and J dropped 7 bases, with 14 bases sitting between them. The full variable domain, rest sourced from reference TRBV9 and TRBJ1-1, is DSGVTQTPKHLITATGQRVTLRCSPRSGDLSVYWYQQSLDQGLQFLIQYYNGEERAKGNILERFSAQQFPDLHSELNLSSLELGDSALYFCASSPGGSEAFFGQGTRLTVV.

V and J are TRBV7-2 and TRBJ1-2, with D maybe TRBD1 (6 bases). This CDR3 region has 14 residues. V was shortened by 3 bases and J by 8 bases, with 16 bases between the two germline ends. Germline CDR1 is SGHTA and CDR2 is FQGNSA. In DNA form, the CDR3 reads TGTGCCAGCAGCTTCGTGAGTCAGGGGAAAGGCTACACCTTC. This translates into CASSFVSQGKGYTF.

This clone was seen just once. CDR3 sequence reads: CASSAGGQGWGSYGYTF. CDR3 coding DNA: TGTGCCAGCAGCGCCGGGGGACAGGGATGGGGTAGCTATGGCTACACCTTC. The J gene is TRBJ1-2, the V gene TRBV9; the match to TRBD1 covers 9 bases. The germline gives CDR1 SGDLS, CDR2 YYNGEE. This CDR3 is built from 17 residues. Trimming removed 3 bases from V and 4 bases from J; junction bases left unmatched: 13. The variable domain in full, completed from reference TRBV9 and TRBJ1-2, reads DSGVTQTPKHLITATGQRVTLRCSPRSGDLSVYWYQQSLDQGLQFLIQYYNGEERAKGNILERFSAQQFPDLHSELNLSSLELGDSALYFCASSAGGQGWGSYGYTFGSGTRLTVV.

V usage is TRBV10-3 and J usage is TRBJ2-6; 7 nucleotides match TRBD2. Germline CDR1 ENHRY, CDR2 SYGVKD. This CDR3 has 16 residues. V lost 5 bases to trimming and J lost 4 bases; unmatched junction nucleotides: 8. In DNA form, the CDR3 reads TGTGCCATCAGTCCTGGGGGGGGGTCAGGGGCCAACGTCCTGACTTTC. It codes for CAISPGGGSGANVLTF.

This clone was observed once. A read error may account for a junction end that differs from germline. The gene calls are TRBV5-1 and TRBJ2-5; tentatively, D is TRBD1 (6 bases). Germline CDR1 is SGHRS and CDR2 is YFSETQ. The CDR3 totals 15 residues. For the CDR3, the DNA is TGCGCCAGCAGTTTGGGCAGGGGCCTCCAAGAGACCCAGTACTTC. It specifies CASSLGRGLQETQYF.

The DNA for the CDR3 is TGTGCCAGCAGCCCGACAGGGAGAGATACGCAGTATTTT. Protein sequence: CASSPTGRDTQYF. V and J are TRBV7-3 and TRBJ2-3; 7 nucleotides match TRBD1. Germline-derived CDR1 and CDR2 are SGHTA and FQGTGA. The length of the CDR3 is 13 residues. With V trimmed by 5 bases and J by 5 bases, 4 bases remained unmatched.

This rearrangement joins TRBV29-1 to TRBJ1-1; 10 bases map to TRBD1. The CDR3 is 14 residues long. The junction had 7 bases not matched to a gene; V was cut back by 3 bases and J by 6 bases. CDR1 SQVTM and CDR2 ANQGSEA come from the germline V gene. CDR3 region: CSVEPGQGLSEAFF. In DNA, the CDR3 is TGCAGCGTTGAGCCGGGACAGGGGCTGTCTGAAGCTTTCTTT.

This chain joins TRBV5-1 and TRBJ2-1, with 7 nucleotides matching TRBD1. J lost 0 bases, V lost 2 bases, and 2 bases had no gene match. Germline assignment: CDR1 SGHRS and CDR2 YFSETQ. The CDR3 totals 15 residues. In nucleotides, the CDR3 is TGCGCCAGCAGCTTCCGGGACAGCTCCTACAATGAGCAGTTCTTC. Protein product: CASSFRDSSYNEQFF. Using reference TRBV5-1 and TRBJ2-1 for the parts outside the CDR3, the full variable domain is KAGVTQTPRYLIKTRGQQVTLSCSPISGHRSVSWYQQTPGQGLQFLFEYFSETQRNKGNFPGRFSGRQFSNSRSEMNVSTLELGDSALYLCASSFRDSSYNEQFFGPGTRLTVL.

This clone was observed a single time. This chain connects TRBV29-1 to TRBJ1-2; a possible D gene is TRBD1 (6 bases). This CDR3 contains 13 residues. With 1 base removed from V and 4 bases from J, the gap between germline ends came to 10 bases. Germline V gene lookup returns CDR1 SQVTM and CDR2 ANQGSEA. In DNA, the CDR3 is TGCAGCGTTGAAGTGCCACAGGGCTATGGCTACACCTTC. Translation gives CSVEVPQGYGYTF.

This clone was picked up a small number of times. The CDR3 region is CASSSDPRTGAINYGYTF. CDR3 DNA: TGCGCCAGCAGTTCTGACCCTCGGACAGGGGCCATCAACTATGGCTACACCTTC. The V call is TRBV5-1, the J call TRBJ1-2; 9 bases align to TRBD1. The CDR3 sequence is 18 residues long. The V and J ends lost 5 bases and 2 bases, in that order; junction bases with no gene match: 16. From germline, CDR1 is SGHRS and CDR2 YFSETQ.

The rearrangement links TRBV6-5 to TRBJ2-5, with D perhaps matching TRBD2 (5 bases). The CDR3 consists of 12 residues. CDR1 MNHEY and CDR2 SVGAGI come from the germline V gene. The V gene lost 6 bases and the J gene lost 8 bases, with 13 bases spanning the gap. The CDR3 nucleotides are TGTGCCAGCAGCTCCCGGGGTGTTACCCAGTACTTC. This codes for CASSSRGVTQYF.

CDR3 in amino acids: CASSAGSGNQPQHF. The CDR3 DNA reads as TGTGCCAGCAGTGCGGGTAGTGGCAATCAGCCCCAGCATTTT. J is TRBJ1-5 and V is TRBV25-1; no clear D gene. V gave up 4 bases and J gave up 2 bases, with 9 bases separating them. CDR1 MGHDK and CDR2 SYGVNS come from the germline V gene. The CDR3 contains 14 residues.

The chain has TRBV11-2 and TRBJ2-6; D might be TRBD2 (6 bases). The CDR3 runs 15 residues. V lost 4 bases to trimming and J lost 4 bases, with 11 bases between them. Per germline, CDR1 SGHAT and CDR2 FQNNGV. CDR3 in amino acids: CASSSRERGANVLTF. CDR3 DNA sequence: TGTGCCAGCAGCTCCCGGGAGAGGGGGGCCAACGTCCTGACTTTC. Variable domain in full (rest from reference TRBV11-2 and TRBJ2-6): EAGVAQSPRYKIIEKRQSVAFWCNPISGHATLYWYQQILGQGPKLLIQFQNNGVVDDSQLPKDRFSAERLKGVDSTLKIQPAKLEDSAVYLCASSSRERGANVLTFGAGSRLTVL.

The rearrangement uses TRBV7-9 and TRBJ2-3; D gene ambiguous. V was clipped by 2 bases and J by 0 bases, with 9 bases between them. CDR3 length: 15 amino acids. Germline V gene sequence: CDR1 SEHNR, CDR2 FQNEAQ (reference sequence). The CDR3 DNA is TGTGCCAGCAGCTTATCCCCCCATAGCACAGATACGCAGTATTTT. Residues: CASSLSPHSTDTQYF.

This clone was seen only a few times. This CDR3 reads CSVTGTSEDNEQFF. CDR3 nucleotide sequence: TGCAGCGTCACCGGGACTAGCGAAGACAATGAGCAGTTCTTC. The chain uses TRBV29-1 and TRBJ2-1; 10 bases are shared with TRBD2. CDR3 length equals 14 residues. V shed 6 bases, J shed 5 bases, and the junction held 7 bases outside the gene matches. The germline gives CDR1 SQVTM, CDR2 ANQGSEA.

The genes are TRBV4-2 and TRBJ2-6, with 7 bases lining up with TRBD2. V lost 1 base to trimming and J lost 0 bases; unmatched junction nucleotides: 12. Germline-derived CDR1 and CDR2 are LGHNA and YNFKEQ. This CDR3 region has 20 residues. CDR3 amino acids: CASSQAANSGASSGANVLTF. As DNA, the CDR3 is TGTGCCAGCAGCCAAGCCGCGAACAGCGGGGCCAGCTCTGGGGCCAACGTCCTGACTTTC.

Regarding this clone: The junction differs from germline at one of its ends, possibly a read error. The chain links TRBV7-9 to TRBJ2-2; perhaps TRBD2 as D (5 bases). Per germline, CDR1 SEHNR and CDR2 FQNEAQ (reference sequence). The CDR3 loop spans 15 amino acids. As DNA, the CDR3 is TGTTCCAGCAGCTTAAGCGGACCCAACACCGGGGAGCTGTTTTTT. Translating it yields CSSSLSGPNTGELFF.

This clone has only a few counts. The chain uses TRBV7-8 and TRBJ1-4; 7 bases align to TRBD1. V was pared by 5 bases and J by 2 bases, with 5 bases of the junction left unmatched. The length of the CDR3 is 15 residues. Germline CDR1 reads SGHVS; CDR2 reads FQNEAQ. The CDR3 DNA follows: TGTGCCAGCAGCCGTATACAGGGGACTAATGAAAAACTGTTTTTT. Protein: CASSRIQGTNEKLFF.

This chain joins TRBV7-9 and TRBJ1-2; 12 nucleotides agree with TRBD1. This CDR3 region has 16 residues. The germline gives CDR1 SEHNR, CDR2 FQNEAQ (reference sequence). The trim removed 5 bases at V and 2 bases at J, leaving 6 bases unmatched. The DNA for the CDR3 is TGTGCCAGCAGCCGACCGGGACAGGGGGCCAACTATGGCTACACCTTC. Translating it yields CASSRPGQGANYGYTF.

The chain has TRBV7-3 and TRBJ1-1; a weak D match, TRBD1 (6 bases). The CDR3 loop spans 13 amino acids. The V gene lost 8 bases and the J gene lost 3 bases, with 13 bases spanning the gap. The germline CDR1 and CDR2 sequences are SGHTA and FQGTGA. DNA for the CDR3: TGTGCCAGCGGATTACAGGGCGACACTGAAGCTTTCTTT. Protein sequence: CASGLQGDTEAFF.

The chain combines TRBV28 with TRBJ2-1; 16 bases fit TRBD2. This CDR3 has 19 amino acids. The germline CDR1 and CDR2 sequences are MDHEN and SYDVKM. With 3 bases clipped from V and 7 bases from J, the junction kept 12 bases outside the gene matches. The CDR3 DNA reads TGTGCCAGCAGTTTTTATAAGGGACTAGCGGGAGGGCACGGGAATGAGCAGTTCTTC. It is translated as CASSFYKGLAGGHGNEQFF.

J is TRBJ2-5 and V is TRBV7-2; 7 nucleotides agree with TRBD2. In germline, CDR1 is SGHTA, CDR2 FQGNSA. This CDR3 is 15 amino acids long. V dropped 4 bases and J dropped 1; count of bases not matched to a gene: 6. The CDR3 DNA reads as TGTGCCAGCAGCTCAATCCGCGGGAGCCAAGAGACCCAGTACTTC. Its protein product is CASSSIRGSQETQYF.

V is TRBV5-1 and J is TRBJ1-4; D unclear. V was clipped by 4 bases and J by 2 bases, with 12 bases between them. Germline V gives CDR1 SGHRS, CDR2 YFSETQ. The CDR3 contains 15 residues. The CDR3 protein is CASSVAAQTNEKLFF. The CDR3 coding sequence is TGCGCCAGCAGCGTGGCCGCACAGACTAATGAAAAACTGTTTTTT. The whole variable domain, remainder taken from reference TRBV5-1 and TRBJ1-4, is KAGVTQTPRYLIKTRGQQVTLSCSPISGHRSVSWYQQTPGQGLQFLFEYFSETQRNKGNFPGRFSGRQFSNSRSEMNVSTLELGDSALYLCASSVAAQTNEKLFFGSGTQLSVL.

The rearrangement joins TRBV9 to TRBJ1-2, with 11 bases matching TRBD1. Germline V lookup: CDR1 SGDLS, CDR2 YYNGEE. Trimming cost V 3 bases and J 6 bases; bases outside gene matches: 7. The CDR3 consists of 15 residues. The CDR3 is CASSAWDRGWDGYTF. The CDR3, as DNA: TGTGCCAGCAGCGCCTGGGACAGGGGGTGGGATGGCTACACCTTC.

This clone has a handful of counts. The V and J genes are TRBV14 and TRBJ2-1; D uncertain. V lost 0 bases, J lost 7 bases, and 22 bases lay in between. CDR1 is SGHDN, CDR2 FVKESK, per germline. This CDR3 has 18 residues. CDR3 amino acids: CASSQEGLGFGVWNEQFF. Here the CDR3 DNA reads TGTGCCAGCAGCCAAGAAGGCTTGGGTTTTGGAGTTTGGAATGAGCAGTTCTTC. The full variable domain, in which reference TRBV14 and TRBJ2-1 provide the parts outside the CDR3, is EAGVTQFPSHSVIEKGQTVTLRCDPISGHDNLYWYRRVMGKEIKFLLHFVKESKQDESGMPNNRFLAERTGGTYSTLKVQPAELEDSGVYFCASSQEGLGFGVWNEQFFGPGTRLTVL.

This sequence joins TRBV10-3 and TRBJ2-3; no definite D call. Germline lookup yields CDR1 ENHRY and CDR2 SYGVKD. This CDR3 is 14 amino acids long. The germline V and J ends were trimmed by 3 bases and 1 base, with 8 bases remaining between them. The CDR3 reads CAISDNFGTDTQYF. The CDR3 DNA follows: TGTGCCATCAGTGATAACTTTGGCACAGATACGCAGTATTTT.